Below are 20 T cell receptor beta chains sequenced from a single sample in a study of T cells in women clearing cervical HPV infection. Sequencing was performed with immunoSEQ multiplex PCR; in TCRdb, only in-frame clones are kept and a portion is missing. The table for this sample gives fewer than 35,000 clones. The material sequenced was blood buffy coat. The receptors were sampled from a woman between 18 and 70 years old with a cervical HPV16 infection that either progressed to CIN3+ or cleared (not recorded which).

Points on this clone: The DNA ends 3 residues before the CDR3 does, and the rest of the CDR3 is filled in from the germline J gene. This chain joins TRBV29-1 and TRBJ2-7; TRBD1 agrees at 8 bases. Germline V gene lookup returns CDR1 SQVTM and CDR2 ANQGSEA. This CDR3 is built from 15 residues. The V segment lost 3 bases and the J segment 4 bases; nucleotides outside the gene matches: 11. CDR3 sequence reads: CSVEVKTGADYEQYF. The part of the CDR3 DNA that was read is TGCAGCGTTGAGGTCAAGACAGGGGCGGATTACGAG.

Remarks on this clone: The read finishes 3 residues shy of the CDR3 end, and the germline J gene is used to complete it. This chain connects TRBV20-1 to TRBJ1-2, with 7 bases fitting TRBD1. The germline CDR1 and CDR2 sequences are DFQATT and SNEGSKA (reference sequence). There are 16 residues in the CDR3. The trim removed 0 bases at V and 5 bases at J, leaving 12 bases unmatched. The sequenced CDR3 bases are TGCAGTGCTAGAGATCTCAGGGACAGCCCGGGTTATGGC. This codes for CSARDLRDSPGYG. The CDR3 as a whole reads CSARDLRDSPGYGYTF.

A remark on this clone: The read ends 3 residues before the CDR3 terminus; that terminus is restored from the germline J gene. The gene calls are TRBV19 and TRBJ1-2, with 9 bases that match TRBD1. V lost 6 bases to trimming and J lost 3 bases; unmatched junction nucleotides: 11. This CDR3 has 16 residues. Germline V gene data show CDR1 as LNHDA and CDR2 as SQIVND (reference sequence). The CDR3 bases that were read are TGTGCCAGTAGGCTGTTGGGGACAGGGCAGCACTATGGC. Translating gives CASRLLGTGQHYG. The CDR3 reads in full as CASRLLGTGQHYGYTF.

Worth noting for this clone: Coverage ceases 3 residues before the CDR3 finishes, and the germline J gene fills in the end. The rearrangement uses TRBV2 and TRBJ1-2; no clear D gene. The CDR3 runs 16 residues. Per the germline V gene, CDR1 is SNHLY and CDR2 is FYNNEI. The CDR3 sequence: CASSYPGVGSSYDYTF. The DNA read from the CDR3 is TGTGCCAGCAGTTACCCCGGGGTGGGTAGCTCCTACGAC.

This CDR3 reads CASSRNKQGGAMNTEAFF. CDR3 DNA (partial): TGTGCCAGCAGTCGGAATAAACAGGGGGGGGCCATGAACACTGAA. The chain uses TRBV2 and TRBJ1-1; 8 bases match TRBD1. The missing CDR3 end, 3 residues past where the read stops, is filled in from the germline J gene. CDR3 length: 18 residues. CDR1 is SNHLY, CDR2 FYNNEI, per germline. The V and J ends lost 5 bases and 0 bases, in that order; junction bases with no gene match: 14.

The CDR3 spells CSARDTAAGALTGELFF. The sequenced part of the CDR3 DNA is TGCAGTGCTAGAGATACAGCAGCGGGGGCCCTCACCGGGGAG. This chain links TRBV20-1 with TRBJ2-2; 8 positions match TRBD2. The read ends 3 residues before the CDR3 terminus; that terminus is restored from the germline J gene. V dropped 0 bases and J dropped 4; count of bases not matched to a gene: 10. The CDR3 has 17 amino acids. The germline CDR1 and CDR2 sequences are DFQATT and SNEGSKA (reference sequence).

As regards this clone: The missing CDR3 end, 3 residues past where the read stops, is filled in from the germline J gene. This chain uses TRBV5-6 with TRBJ2-3, with TRBD1 identical over 7 bases. Germline V gene lookup returns CDR1 SGHDT and CDR2 YYEEEE. V shed 0 bases, J shed 5 bases, and the junction held 3 bases outside the gene matches. The CDR3 is 14 amino acids. CDR3: CASSLEGARDTQYF. The part of the CDR3 DNA that was read is TGTGCCAGCAGCTTGGAGGGGGCGCGAGATACG. The complete variable domain, with remaining parts taken from reference TRBV5-6 and TRBJ2-3, reads DAGVTQSPTHLIKTRGQQVTLRCSPKSGHDTVSWYQQALGQGPQFIFQYYEEEERQRGNFPDRFSGHQFPNYSSELNVNALLLGDSALYLCASSLEGARDTQYFGPGTRLTVL.

Details on this clone: The read gets to within 3 residues of the CDR3 end, and the germline J gene fills in the rest. The rearrangement uses TRBV19 and TRBJ1-2, with 9 nucleotides matching TRBD1. The CDR3 contains 15 residues. Germline-derived CDR1 and CDR2 are LNHDA and SQIVND (reference sequence). CDR3: CASTGPGQGFPGYTF. The CDR3 DNA, read in part, is TGTGCCAGTACAGGACCGGGACAGGGCTTTCCGGGC.

A remark on this clone: Coverage ceases 3 residues before the CDR3 finishes, and the germline J gene fills in the end. This same CDR3 is encoded by further DNA sequences in the sample. V is TRBV30 and J is TRBJ2-1; weak D call: TRBD1 (6 bases). Germline V CDR1 and CDR2: GTSNPN, SVGIG (reference sequence). The CDR3 spans 14 residues. V dropped 4 bases and J dropped 0 bases, with 10 bases sitting between them. The part of the CDR3 DNA that was read is TGTGCCTGGAACCGGGACAACTCCTACAATGAG. It specifies CAWNRDNSYNE. The complete CDR3 protein is CAWNRDNSYNEQFF.

Concerning this clone: The DNA ends 3 residues before the CDR3 does, and the rest of the CDR3 is filled in from the germline J gene. V gene TRBV19 combines with J gene TRBJ2-3; 12 nucleotides align to TRBD2. The CDR3 loop spans 16 amino acids. Germline V gene sequence: CDR1 LNHDA, CDR2 SQIVND (reference sequence). The V and J ends lost 6 bases and 2 bases, in that order; junction bases with no gene match: 6. CDR3 protein: CASSRTSGRPTDTQYF. The covered CDR3 bases are TGTGCCAGTAGCCGAACTAGCGGGAGGCCCACAGATACG.

To note about this clone: The CDR3 end lies 3 residues beyond the end of the read and is filled in from the germline J gene. The V and J genes are TRBV19 and TRBJ1-2, with TRBD1 matching 11 bases. V was pared by 5 bases and J by 7 bases, with 3 bases of the junction left unmatched. From germline, CDR1 is LNHDA and CDR2 SQIVND (reference sequence). The CDR3 has 13 residues. The CDR3 loop reads CASSGQGASGYTF. CDR3 DNA (partial): TGTGCCAGTAGTGGACAGGGGGCGAGTGGC.

On this clone itself: An end of the junction does not agree with germline; a read error may underlie this. From the germline J gene comes the end of the CDR3, since the read stops 3 residues before it. This sequence joins TRBV5-1 and TRBJ1-3; a possible D gene is TRBD1 (6 bases). CDR1 is SGHRS and CDR2 is YFSETQ in the germline V gene. This CDR3 is 17 amino acids long. This chain's CDR3 is CASRLGPTGSSGNTIYF. CDR3 DNA (partial): TGCGCCAGCCGCTTAGGGCCGACAGGCAGCTCTGGAAACACC. The complete variable domain, with remaining parts taken from reference TRBV5-1 and TRBJ1-3, reads KAGVTQTPRYLIKTRGQQVTLSCSPISGHRSVSWYQQTPGQGLQFLFEYFSETQRNKGNFPGRFSGRQFSNSRSEMNVSTLELGDSALYLCASRLGPTGSSGNTIYFGEGSWLTVV.

For this clone: The read comes to an end 3 residues before the CDR3 does, leaving the germline J gene to fill in the end. The rearrangement links TRBV7-2 to TRBJ1-2, with D possibly matching TRBD1 (5 bases). Germline CDR1 SGHTA, CDR2 FQGNSA. The CDR3 sequence is 13 residues long. The CDR3 spells CASSLWGGGGYTF. The CDR3 DNA, read in part, is TGTGCCAGCAGCTTGTGGGGCGGGGGAGGC.

The CDR3 protein is CSAQTESTDTQYF. The part of the CDR3 DNA that was read is TGCAGTGCTCAGACTGAAAGCACAGATACG. V gene TRBV20-1 combines with J gene TRBJ2-3; no reliable D call. The CDR3 is cut off 3 residues early in the read; its end comes from the germline J gene. Germline-derived CDR1 and CDR2 are DFQATT and SNEGSKA (reference sequence). Trimming took 5 bases from V and 0 from J, leaving 9 bases between them. The CDR3 has 13 residues.

Worth noting for this clone: The CDR3 goes on 3 residues after the read ends, and that part is filled in from the germline J gene. The chain links TRBV2 to TRBJ1-5, with 9 bases fitting TRBD1. The CDR3 has 17 residues. Germline V gene sequence: CDR1 SNHLY, CDR2 FYNNEI. V lost 7 bases and J lost 0; bases outside the gene matches: 10. Partial CDR3 DNA: TGTGCCAGCAATAGACAGGGGGGCCTCAATAGCAATCAGCCC. Its translation: CASNRQGGLNSNQP. In full, the CDR3 reads CASNRQGGLNSNQPQHF. The full variable domain, with the rest looked up from reference TRBV2 and TRBJ1-5, is EPEVTQTPSHQVTQMGQEVILRCVPISNHLYFYWYRQILGQKVEFLVSFYNNEISEKSEIFDDQFSVERPDGSNFTLKIRSTKLEDSAMYFCASNRQGGLNSNQPQHFGDGTRLSIL.

This clone is labeled medium-sized (0.01 to 0.1%) based on frequency. Coverage ceases 3 residues before the CDR3 finishes, and the germline J gene fills in the end. V usage is TRBV5-5 and J usage is TRBJ2-2, with D maybe TRBD1 (6 bases). V lost 5 bases, J lost 0 bases, and 8 bases lay in between. In germline, CDR1 is SGHKS, CDR2 YYEKEE (reference sequence). CDR3 size: 14 residues. The sequenced part of the CDR3 DNA is TGTGCCAGCAGTGACAGGTCGAACACCGGGGAG. Translated: CASSDRSNTGE. In full, the CDR3 is CASSDRSNTGELFF.

Worth noting for this clone: The CDR3 is cut off 3 residues early in the read; its end comes from the germline J gene. The rearrangement links TRBV20-1 to TRBJ1-1; no reliable D call. Deletions cut 2 bases from V and 5 bases from J, with 9 bases between. Looked up from germline, CDR1 is DFQATT and CDR2 is SNEGSKA (reference sequence). This CDR3 region has 12 residues. The sequenced part of the CDR3 DNA is TGCAGTGCTAGAAGGCGGCCTACTGAA. This codes for CSARRRPTE. The complete CDR3 reads CSARRRPTEAFF.

A note on this clone: The CDR3 goes on 3 residues after the read ends, and that part is filled in from the germline J gene. This chain joins TRBV7-2 and TRBJ2-7, with 8 bases fitting TRBD2. Looked up from germline, CDR1 is SGHTA and CDR2 is FQGNSA. This CDR3 comprises 15 residues. Unmatched junction bases numbered 6, after V lost 5 bases and J lost 0 bases. CDR3 DNA, as far as it was read: TGTGCCAGCAGCCTCGGTAGCGGGACCTCCTACGAG. It translates to CASSLGSGTSYE. Given in full, the CDR3 is CASSLGSGTSYEQYF.

As to this clone: The sequence runs out 3 residues before the end of the CDR3; the remainder is reconstructed from the germline J gene. The chain recombines TRBV7-3 with TRBJ2-1; 11 bases agree with TRBD2. Germline assignment: CDR1 SGHTA and CDR2 FQGTGA. CDR3 length equals 17 residues. The junction had 9 bases not matched to a gene; V was cut back by 4 bases and J by 4 bases. Here the CDR3 reads CASSSTSGTVNYNEQFF. Incomplete CDR3 DNA: TGTGCCAGCAGCTCGACTAGCGGGACCGTTAATTACAATGAG.

A note on this clone: The DNA ends 3 residues before the CDR3 does, and the rest of the CDR3 is filled in from the germline J gene. This chain connects TRBV4-1 to TRBJ2-2; TRBD1 aligns across 8 bases. CDR1 is MGHRA, CDR2 YSYEKL, per germline. Trimming cost V 4 bases and J 5 bases; bases outside gene matches: 9. The CDR3 runs to 16 residues. Here the CDR3 reads CASSLTTGARTGELFF. CDR3 DNA, as far as it was read: TGCGCCAGCAGCCTCACGACAGGGGCTCGTACCGGGGAG.